The sequence of this T cell receptor beta chain was determined in a study of T cells in Graves' hyperthyroidism and ophthalmopathy. The V segment lost 2 bases and the J segment 3 bases; nucleotides outside the gene matches: 9. Germline lookup yields CDR1 MNHEY and CDR2 SVGAGI. This CDR3 has 17 residues. Uncontrolled infection, other autoimmune disease, pregnancy or lactation excluded patients. The diagnoses drew upon clinical symptoms, serum thyroxine and TRAb, thyroid ultrasound and orbital computed tomography. Extraction of PBMCs used roughly 9.4 ml of fresh peripheral blood. Points from the study as a whole: Ophthalmopathy stood apart from stable hyperthyroidism in a 13 V-J model.

Regions amplified from RNA transcripts were the TCR beta CDR3 regions. When the TCR CDR3 underwent first-round RT-PCR, the HTBI primer set was used. TCRdb used MiXCR to reprocess the multiplex PCR reads, holding one entry per CDR3 protein. The profile shows about 410,000 distinct CDR3 sequences, roughly 14% of them singletons. This clonotype was seen repeatedly, ten times or more. The target antigen is unknown. The chain has TRBV6-5 and TRBJ2-1, with 8 bases identical to TRBD1. Material: blood. This receptor was taken from a man younger than 35 with Graves' ophthalmopathy. The CDR3 DNA sequence: TGTGCCAGCAGTTACAACCCAACAGGGGGAATCTACAATGAGCAGTTCTTC. Translated: CASSYNPTGGIYNEQFF.